This T cell receptor beta chain stems from a study of T cell repertoires in cytomegalovirus infection. Looking at the study overall: Both a matching HLA type and CMV infection were indicated by public TCR beta signatures.

V was shortened by 4 bases and J by 8 bases, with 12 bases between the two germline ends. CDR1 and CDR2 from the germline V gene are SQVTM and ANQGSEA. The CDR3 runs to 13 residues. Broader study findings: There were HLA-C-restricted CMV-specific TCR beta clonotypes dominating the ex vivo response. CMV carriers with the relevant HLA were identified by cumulative public TCR beta family frequency.

MiXCR, applied by TCRdb to the reads, yields one record per CDR3 protein. This table has around 230,000 distinct CDR3 sequences, about 5.9% appearing once. This clonotype was recorded many times. The antigen is unknown. Sequencing was performed on PBMCs. The receptor's source is a human donor in good health (CMV status not recorded). Some clones in this sample may be carry-over from other donors' samples. This chain connects TRBV29-1 to TRBJ1-6, with a weak D call TRBD1 (5 bases). Here the CDR3 DNA reads TGCAGCGTTGCCGAGGGGCCCCATTCACCCCTCCACTTT. Translated: CSVAEGPHSPLHF.